Below are 6 T cell receptor beta chains sequenced from a single sample in a study of blood T cell repertoires in COVID-19. The assay was immunoSEQ multiplex PCR, and TCRdb's table has in-frame clones only and misses some. The sample lists some 310,000 clones; roughly 86% were seen once. The sample was PBMCs or T cells enriched from blood (not recorded which). The receptors here all came from a woman aged 30 to 39 who had recovered from COVID-19.

With respect to this clone: Mismatch with germline at one junction end may stem from a read error. The V and J genes are TRBV7-9 and TRBJ1-2, with 10 bases lining up with TRBD1. Germline CDR1 reads SEHNR; CDR2 reads FQNEAQ (reference sequence). This CDR3 is built from 17 residues. CDR3 coding DNA: TGTGCCAGCACCTTAACCGGGACAGGGGCCTCTAGGAGTGGCTACACCTTC. Its protein product is CASTLTGTGASRSGYTF.

The chain carries TRBV19 and TRBJ1-2, with TRBD1 matching 8 bases. CDR3 length: 18 residues. Trimming at V came to 3 bases and at J to 0 bases, leaving 12 bases not matched to a gene. Germline V gives CDR1 LNHDA, CDR2 SQIVND (reference sequence). The CDR3 coding sequence is TGTGCCAGTAGTATGGACTCCCGGGACAGGTTTTCTAACTATGGCTACACCTTC. Its protein product is CASSMDSRDRFSNYGYTF.

This clone appeared once. This chain connects TRBV4-2 to TRBJ2-3; 7 bases are shared with TRBD2. Trimming removed 4 bases from V and 3 bases from J; junction bases left unmatched: 10. Per the germline V gene, CDR1 is LGHNA and CDR2 is YNFKEQ. The CDR3 loop spans 16 amino acids. In nucleotides, the CDR3 is TGTGCCAGCAGCCTAACTAGCGCGCGTCAGACAGATACGCAGTATTTT. This sequence encodes CASSLTSARQTDTQYF.

V gene TRBV4-3 combines with J gene TRBJ2-7; TRBD2 is a possible D gene (6 bases). Trimming pared 4 bases from V and 3 bases from J, leaving 22 bases between. The CDR3 is 17 amino acids. Germline V CDR1 and CDR2: LGHNA, YSLEER. The CDR3 DNA follows: TGCGCCAGCAGCCCTGAAAGACCGGGGGATTTCTTCTACGAGCAGTACTTC. Translating it yields CASSPERPGDFFYEQYF.

The chain employs TRBV6-2 or TRBV6-3 and TRBJ2-3; 11 bases fit TRBD2. This CDR3 is 19 amino acids long. After removal of 4 bases from V and 3 bases from J, the junction contained 15 bases not matched to a gene. CDR1 is MNHEY and CDR2 is SVGEGT in the germline V gene. In DNA form, the CDR3 reads TGTGCCAGCAGTTCCCACCAGGGTCGACTAGCGGGGAAGACAGATACGCAGTATTTT. It translates to CASSSHQGRLAGKTDTQYF.

V is TRBV27 and J is TRBJ1-2; 11 bases agree with TRBD1. V gave up 2 bases and J gave up 4 bases; unmatched junction bases: 3. The CDR3 length is 15 residues. Per germline, CDR1 MNHEY and CDR2 SMNVEV (reference sequence). CDR3 bases: TGTGCCAGCAGTTTAGCCGGGACAGGGGGCTATGGCTACACCTTC. Translating it yields CASSLAGTGGYGYTF.